A single sample is the source of the 18 T cell receptor beta chains below, sequenced in a study of T cells in localized non-small cell lung cancer. TCRdb's copy holds only in-frame clones and misses some; the assay was immunoSEQ multiplex PCR. This table holds just under 20,000 clones, approximately 90% found once. The source material was peripheral blood, sampled before any cancer treatment. These receptors came from a man between 40 and 75 years old with stage I lung adenocarcinoma.

A few counts support this clone. V is TRBV27 and J is TRBJ2-1; D not resolved. The V end was cut by 3 bases, the J end by 0 bases, with 6 bases between. CDR1 is MNHEY and CDR2 is SMNVEV in the germline V gene (reference sequence). The CDR3 length is 14 residues. The CDR3 region is CASSFLSSYNEQFF. The CDR3 nucleotides read TGTGCCAGCAGTTTCCTTAGCTCCTACAATGAGCAGTTCTTC.

In this sample, this clone turned up once. CDR3 in amino acids: CASSPSGGTGTDTQYF. As DNA, the CDR3 is TGTGCCAGCAGCCCATCAGGGGGGACAGGCACAGATACGCAGTATTTT. The chain uses TRBV5-4 and TRBJ2-3, with a weak D call TRBD1 (7 bases). The CDR3 is 16 amino acids. Germline V gene data show CDR1 as SGHNT and CDR2 as YYREEE (reference sequence). The germline V and J ends were trimmed by 4 bases and 1 base, with 16 bases remaining between them.

This clone ranks as medium-sized. This rearrangement joins TRBV19 to TRBJ2-3; 7 nucleotides match TRBD2. The CDR3 loop spans 16 amino acids. CDR1 and CDR2 from the germline V gene are LNHDA and SQIVND (reference sequence). Trimming took 5 bases from V and 1 from J; bases not matched to a gene: 9. The CDR3 reads CASSPQEREGTDTQYF. The DNA of the CDR3 is TGTGCCAGTAGTCCACAAGAGCGGGAAGGCACAGATACGCAGTATTTT.

This chain links TRBV2 with TRBJ2-2; TRBD2 is a possible D gene (6 bases). Looked up from germline, CDR1 is SNHLY and CDR2 is FYNNEI. The CDR3 is 15 amino acids. Trimming shortened V by 4 bases and J by 9 bases, and 18 bases separated the two germline ends. The CDR3 here is CASSGEGLTGRELFF. DNA for the CDR3: TGTGCCAGCAGTGGAGAGGGACTGACGGGGCGGGAGCTGTTTTTT.

DNA for the CDR3: TGTGCCAGCAGTGAAGCGAGGCAGTTAGGGGTTCAGCCCCAGCATTTT. Protein product: CASSEARQLGVQPQHF. The V and J genes are TRBV6-1 and TRBJ1-5; D is perhaps TRBD1 (5 bases). Germline V lookup: CDR1 MNHNS, CDR2 SASEGT. The CDR3 has 16 residues. Trimming removed 0 bases at V and 6 bases at J, with 15 bases between.

Here the CDR3 reads CASSLTGSNTEAFF. CDR3 sequence (DNA): TGTGCCAGCAGCTTAACAGGCTCGAACACTGAAGCTTTCTTT. The chain combines TRBV7-9 with TRBJ1-1; TRBD1 is a possible D gene (5 bases). Germline CDR1 SEHNR, CDR2 FQNEAQ (reference sequence). V dropped 2 bases and J dropped 1 base, with 8 bases sitting between them. This CDR3 region has 14 residues.

This sequence joins TRBV7-6 and TRBJ2-7; 14 positions agree with TRBD2. The junction had 6 bases not matched to a gene; V was cut back by 5 bases and J by 0 bases. There are 17 residues in the CDR3. Germline V lookup: CDR1 SGHVS, CDR2 FNYEAQ. The CDR3 nucleotides are TGTGCCAGCAGCCTGGGACTAGCGGGGGATAGCTCCTACGAGCAGTACTTC. Amino acids: CASSLGLAGDSSYEQYF.

The chain joins TRBV7-8 to TRBJ2-7, with TRBD1 matching over 9 bases. The CDR3 has 16 amino acids. The V segment lost 3 bases and the J segment 3 bases; nucleotides outside the gene matches: 9. Germline values: CDR1 SGHVS, CDR2 FQNEAQ. The CDR3 coding sequence is TGTGCCAGCAGCTTCCACCGGGACAGGGCCGACTACGAGCAGTACTTC. It yields the protein CASSFHRDRADYEQYF.

The genes are TRBV19 and TRBJ2-7; D remains unclear. The CDR3 loop spans 18 amino acids. V was clipped by 3 bases and J by 0 bases, with 21 bases between them. Germline CDR1 and CDR2: LNHDA and SQIVND (reference sequence). The CDR3 sequence: CASSIYYPPTEDSYEQYF. The CDR3 region has the DNA TGTGCCAGTAGTATCTATTATCCCCCGACTGAGGACTCCTACGAGCAGTACTTC.

The rearrangement links TRBV30 to TRBJ1-3, with D perhaps TRBD1 (5 bases). CDR1 GTSNPN and CDR2 SVGIG come from the germline V gene (reference sequence). This CDR3 contains 14 residues. V lost 1 base to trimming and J lost 5 bases, with 12 bases between them. CDR3 sequence reads: CAWSGGAERNTIYF. CDR3 DNA: TGTGCCTGGAGTGGGGGCGCAGAGAGAAACACCATATATTTT.

This clone was found once. This chain joins TRBV25-1 and TRBJ2-3; D unresolved. CDR3 length equals 14 residues. Deletions cut 4 bases from V and 1 base from J, with 9 bases between. Germline V CDR1 and CDR2: MGHDK, SYGVNS. CDR3 protein: CASSAVGRTDTQYF. The DNA for the CDR3 is TGTGCCAGCAGTGCGGTAGGCCGCACAGATACGCAGTATTTT.

The rearrangement uses TRBV27 and TRBJ2-1; the match to TRBD1 covers 10 bases. Germline V gene lookup returns CDR1 MNHEY and CDR2 SMNVEV (reference sequence). There are 15 residues in the CDR3. J was trimmed by 8 bases and V by 3 bases; bases with no gene match: 7. CDR3 residues: CASSFGQGGADEQFF. Here the CDR3 DNA reads TGTGCCAGCAGTTTTGGACAGGGGGGAGCAGATGAGCAGTTCTTC.

The chain has TRBV6-5 and TRBJ1-1; TRBD1 aligns across 9 bases. V shed 8 bases, J shed 4 bases, and the junction held 5 bases outside the gene matches. Germline V gives CDR1 MNHEY, CDR2 SVGAGI. This CDR3 contains 13 residues. In DNA, the CDR3 is TGTGCCAGCCAAAGACAGGGGGTCACTGAAGCTTTCTTT. Residues: CASQRQGVTEAFF.

The chain carries TRBV15 and TRBJ1-6, with D maybe TRBD1 (5 bases). CDR3 length: 18 residues. Germline V gene data show CDR1 as LNHNV and CDR2 as YYDKDF (reference sequence). V was cut by 0 bases and J by 6 bases, with 18 bases left in between. The DNA for the CDR3 is TGTGCCACCAGCAGAGATTCTTTGGAGGGGAAATCTAATTCACCCCTCCACTTT. Encoded protein: CATSRDSLEGKSNSPLHF.

This clone was picked up one time. The chain combines TRBV27 with TRBJ2-7; 10 nucleotides align to TRBD1. Germline CDR1 and CDR2: MNHEY and SMNVEV (reference sequence). V gave up 4 bases and J gave up 3 bases; unmatched junction bases: 3. This CDR3 has 14 amino acids. CDR3: CASSSGTGDYEQYF. For the CDR3, the DNA is TGTGCCAGCAGTTCCGGGACAGGGGACTACGAGCAGTACTTC.

The rearrangement links TRBV30 to TRBJ1-6; 9 nucleotides agree with TRBD1. The CDR3 is 13 amino acids. From germline, CDR1 is GTSNPN and CDR2 SVGIG (reference sequence). The V and J ends lost 4 bases and 7 bases, in that order; junction bases with no gene match: 2. CDR3 sequence reads: CAWTGQGNSPLHF. Here the CDR3 DNA reads TGTGCCTGGACGGGACAGGGAAATTCACCCCTCCACTTT.

V and J are TRBV30 and TRBJ2-5; D is undetermined. Trimming cost V 1 base and J 1 base, with 10 bases left between them. CDR1 is GTSNPN and CDR2 is SVGIG in the germline V gene (reference sequence). The CDR3 is 14 residues long. The CDR3 here is CAWSAGRLQETQYF. The CDR3 coding sequence is TGTGCCTGGAGTGCCGGACGGCTCCAAGAGACCCAGTACTTC.

This sequence joins TRBV6-1 and TRBJ1-2, with D unresolved. This CDR3 spans 10 amino acids. Germline-derived CDR1 and CDR2 are MNHNS and SASEGT. Trimming shortened V by 6 bases and J by 8 bases, and 7 bases separated the two germline ends. The CDR3 coding sequence is TGTGCCAGCAGGGCTGGAGGCTACACCTTC. Translated, it gives CASRAGGYTF.